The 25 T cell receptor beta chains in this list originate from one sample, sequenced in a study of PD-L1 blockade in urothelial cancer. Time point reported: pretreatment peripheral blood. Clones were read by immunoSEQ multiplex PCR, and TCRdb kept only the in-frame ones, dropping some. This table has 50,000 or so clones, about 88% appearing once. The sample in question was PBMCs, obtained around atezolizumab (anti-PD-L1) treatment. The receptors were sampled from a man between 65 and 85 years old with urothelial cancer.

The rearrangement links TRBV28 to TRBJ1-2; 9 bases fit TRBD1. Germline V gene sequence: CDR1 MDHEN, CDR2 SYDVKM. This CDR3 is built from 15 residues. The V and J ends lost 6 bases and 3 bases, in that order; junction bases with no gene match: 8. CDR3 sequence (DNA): TGTGCCAGCAGGATTCCGGGACAGGGTTACTATGGCTACACCTTC. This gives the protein CASRIPGQGYYGYTF.

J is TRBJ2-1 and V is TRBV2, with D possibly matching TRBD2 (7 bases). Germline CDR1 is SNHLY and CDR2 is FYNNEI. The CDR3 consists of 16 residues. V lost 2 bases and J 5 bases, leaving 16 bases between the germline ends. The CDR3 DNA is TGTGCCAGCAGTGAAAGGGGGGGGTATGGTAACAATGAGCAGTTCTTC. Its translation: CASSERGGYGNNEQFF.

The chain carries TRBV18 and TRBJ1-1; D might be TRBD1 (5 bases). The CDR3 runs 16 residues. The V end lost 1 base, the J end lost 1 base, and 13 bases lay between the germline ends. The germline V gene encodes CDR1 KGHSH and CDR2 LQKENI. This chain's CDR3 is CASSPRAAGSNTEAFF. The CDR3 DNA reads TGTGCCAGCTCACCACGCGCTGCAGGGTCGAACACTGAAGCTTTCTTT.

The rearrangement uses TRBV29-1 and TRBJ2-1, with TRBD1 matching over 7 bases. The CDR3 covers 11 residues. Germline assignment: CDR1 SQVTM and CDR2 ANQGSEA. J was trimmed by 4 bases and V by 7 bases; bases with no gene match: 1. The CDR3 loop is CSEGQYNEQFF. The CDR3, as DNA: TGCAGCGAGGGACAGTACAATGAGCAGTTCTTC.

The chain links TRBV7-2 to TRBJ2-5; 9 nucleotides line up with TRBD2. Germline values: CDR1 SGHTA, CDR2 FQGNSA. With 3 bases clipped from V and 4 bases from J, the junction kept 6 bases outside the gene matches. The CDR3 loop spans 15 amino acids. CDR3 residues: CASSFIGAGGETQYF. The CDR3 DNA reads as TGTGCCAGCAGCTTTATTGGAGCGGGAGGAGAGACCCAGTACTTC. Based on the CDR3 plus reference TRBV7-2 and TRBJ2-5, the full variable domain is GAGVSQSPSNKVTEKGKDVELRCDPISGHTALYWYRQSLGQGLEFLIYFQGNSAPDKSGLPSDRFSAERTGGSVSTLTIQRTQQEDSAVYLCASSFIGAGGETQYFGPGTRLLVL.

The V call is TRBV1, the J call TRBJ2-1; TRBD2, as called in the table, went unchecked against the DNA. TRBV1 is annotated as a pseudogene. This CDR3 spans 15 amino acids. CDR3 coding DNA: TGCACCAGCAGCCAACCGGCGGCTAGCGGAAATGAGCAGTTCTTC. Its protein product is CTSSQPAASGNEQFF.

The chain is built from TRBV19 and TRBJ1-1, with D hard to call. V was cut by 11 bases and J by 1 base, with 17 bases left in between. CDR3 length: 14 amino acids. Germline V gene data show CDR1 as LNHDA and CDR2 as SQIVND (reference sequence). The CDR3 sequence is CASISGETNTEAFF. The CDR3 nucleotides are TGTGCCTCTATCTCTGGGGAGACGAACACTGAAGCTTTCTTT.

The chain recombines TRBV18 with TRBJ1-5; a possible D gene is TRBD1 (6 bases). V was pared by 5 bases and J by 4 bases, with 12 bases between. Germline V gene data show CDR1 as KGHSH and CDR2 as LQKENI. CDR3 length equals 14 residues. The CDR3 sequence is CASSEGQSNQPQHF. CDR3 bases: TGTGCCAGCTCAGAAGGACAGTCTAATCAGCCCCAGCATTTT.

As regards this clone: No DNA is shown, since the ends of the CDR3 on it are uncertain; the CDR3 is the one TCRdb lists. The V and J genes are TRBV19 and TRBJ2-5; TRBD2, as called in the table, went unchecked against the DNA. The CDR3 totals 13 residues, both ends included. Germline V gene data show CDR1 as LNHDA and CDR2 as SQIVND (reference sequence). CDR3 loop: CASSTSGQETQYF.

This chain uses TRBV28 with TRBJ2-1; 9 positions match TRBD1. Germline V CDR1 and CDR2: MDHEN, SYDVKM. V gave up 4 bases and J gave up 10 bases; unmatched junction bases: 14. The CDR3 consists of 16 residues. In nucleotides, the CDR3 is TGTGCCAGCAGTTCGATCCGGACAGGGGAAGGACGCGAGCAGTTCTTC. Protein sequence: CASSSIRTGEGREQFF.

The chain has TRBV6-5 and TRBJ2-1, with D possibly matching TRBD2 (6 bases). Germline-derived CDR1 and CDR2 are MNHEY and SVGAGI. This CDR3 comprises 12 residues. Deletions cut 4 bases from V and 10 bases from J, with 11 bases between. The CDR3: CASSFRGGEQFF. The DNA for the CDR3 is TGTGCCAGCAGTTTTCGGGGAGGCGAGCAGTTCTTC.

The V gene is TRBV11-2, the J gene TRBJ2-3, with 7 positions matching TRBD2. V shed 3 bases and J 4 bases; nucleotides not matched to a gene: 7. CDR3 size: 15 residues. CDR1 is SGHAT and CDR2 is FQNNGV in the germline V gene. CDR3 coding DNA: TGTGCCAGCAGCTTTATGGCTAGCGGAGCAGATACGCAGTATTTT. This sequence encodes CASSFMASGADTQYF.

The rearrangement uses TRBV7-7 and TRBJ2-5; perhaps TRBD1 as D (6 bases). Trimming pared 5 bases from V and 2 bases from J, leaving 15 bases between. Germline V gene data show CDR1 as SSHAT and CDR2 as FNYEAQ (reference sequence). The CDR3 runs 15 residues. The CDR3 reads CASSPLPGHQETQYF. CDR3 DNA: TGTGCCAGCAGCCCCCTACCGGGACATCAAGAGACCCAGTACTTC.

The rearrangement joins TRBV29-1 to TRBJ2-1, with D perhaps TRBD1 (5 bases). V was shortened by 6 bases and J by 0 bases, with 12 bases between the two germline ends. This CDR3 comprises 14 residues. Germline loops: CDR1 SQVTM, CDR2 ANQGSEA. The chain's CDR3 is CSVCRVSSYNEQFF. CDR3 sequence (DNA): TGCAGCGTGTGCAGGGTTAGCTCCTACAATGAGCAGTTCTTC.

CDR3 DNA sequence: TGCGCCAGCGAGGGAGGGTATGGCGGCTACACCTTC. It codes for CASEGGYGGYTF. The V and J genes are TRBV5-1 and TRBJ1-2; D is ambiguous. The CDR3 is 12 amino acids. The V end lost 7 bases, the J end lost 8 bases, and 15 bases lay between the germline ends. Germline CDR1 is SGHRS and CDR2 is YFSETQ.

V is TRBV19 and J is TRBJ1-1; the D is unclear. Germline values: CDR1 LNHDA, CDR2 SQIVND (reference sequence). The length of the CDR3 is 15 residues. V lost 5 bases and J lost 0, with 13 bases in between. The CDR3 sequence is CASSYTVSLNTEAFF. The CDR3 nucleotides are TGTGCCAGTAGTTATACAGTGAGTCTGAACACTGAAGCTTTCTTT.

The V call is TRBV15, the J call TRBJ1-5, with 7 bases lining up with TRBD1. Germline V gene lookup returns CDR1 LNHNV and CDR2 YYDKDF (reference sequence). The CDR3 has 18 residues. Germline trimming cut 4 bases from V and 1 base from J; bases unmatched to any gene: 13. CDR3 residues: CATSTEMIQGSSNQPQHF. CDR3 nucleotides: TGTGCCACCAGCACGGAGATGATACAGGGGTCGAGCAATCAGCCCCAGCATTTT.

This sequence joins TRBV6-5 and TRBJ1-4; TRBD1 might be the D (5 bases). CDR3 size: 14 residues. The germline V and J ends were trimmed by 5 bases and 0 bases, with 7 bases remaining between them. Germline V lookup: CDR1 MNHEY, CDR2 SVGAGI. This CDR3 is CASSLTATNEKLFF. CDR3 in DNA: TGTGCCAGCAGTCTGACAGCAACTAATGAAAAACTGTTTTTT.

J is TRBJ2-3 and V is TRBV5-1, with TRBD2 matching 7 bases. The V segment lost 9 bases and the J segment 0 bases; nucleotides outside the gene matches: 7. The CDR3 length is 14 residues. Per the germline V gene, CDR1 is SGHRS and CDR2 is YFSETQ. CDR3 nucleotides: TGCGCCACCAACGGGGGGATTAGCACAGATACGCAGTATTTT. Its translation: CATNGGISTDTQYF.

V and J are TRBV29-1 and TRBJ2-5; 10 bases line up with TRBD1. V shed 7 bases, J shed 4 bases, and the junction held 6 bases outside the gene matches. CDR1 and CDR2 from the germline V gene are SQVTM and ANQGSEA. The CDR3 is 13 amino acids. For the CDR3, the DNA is TGCAGCGCCCCGGGACAGGGGTTAGAGACCCAGTACTTC. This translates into CSAPGQGLETQYF.

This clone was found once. CDR3 in amino acids: CASSVTVANTGELFF. The DNA of the CDR3 is TGCGCCAGCAGCGTAACCGTGGCCAACACCGGGGAGCTGTTTTTT. The chain carries TRBV5-1 and TRBJ2-2; D is undetermined. CDR1 is SGHRS and CDR2 is YFSETQ in the germline V gene. CDR3 size: 15 residues. Trimming took 4 bases from V and 2 from J, leaving 12 bases between them.

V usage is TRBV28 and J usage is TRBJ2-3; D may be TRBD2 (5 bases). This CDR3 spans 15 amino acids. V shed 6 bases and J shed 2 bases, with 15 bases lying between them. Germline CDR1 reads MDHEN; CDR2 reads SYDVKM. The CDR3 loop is CASSRSTGNTDTQYF. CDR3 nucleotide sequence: TGTGCCAGCAGCCGATCAACCGGGAACACAGATACGCAGTATTTT. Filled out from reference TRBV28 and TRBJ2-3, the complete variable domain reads DVKVTQSSRYLVKRTGEKVFLECVQDMDHENMFWYRQDPGLGLRLIYFSYDVKMKEKGDIPEGYSVSREKKERFSLILESASTNQTSMYLCASSRSTGNTDTQYFGPGTRLTVL.

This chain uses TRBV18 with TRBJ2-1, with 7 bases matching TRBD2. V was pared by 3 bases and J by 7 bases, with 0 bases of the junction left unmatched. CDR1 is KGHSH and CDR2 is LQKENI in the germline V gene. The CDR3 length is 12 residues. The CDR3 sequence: CASSPGGNEQFF. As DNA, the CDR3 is TGTGCCAGCTCACCGGGGGGGAATGAGCAGTTCTTC.

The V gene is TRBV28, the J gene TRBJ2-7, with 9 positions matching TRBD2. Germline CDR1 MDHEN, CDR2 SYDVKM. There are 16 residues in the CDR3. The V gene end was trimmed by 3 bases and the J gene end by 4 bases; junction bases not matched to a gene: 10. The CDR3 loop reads CASSLLGTSFFYEQYF. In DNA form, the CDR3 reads TGTGCCAGCAGTTTGCTTGGGACTAGCTTCTTTTACGAGCAGTACTTC.

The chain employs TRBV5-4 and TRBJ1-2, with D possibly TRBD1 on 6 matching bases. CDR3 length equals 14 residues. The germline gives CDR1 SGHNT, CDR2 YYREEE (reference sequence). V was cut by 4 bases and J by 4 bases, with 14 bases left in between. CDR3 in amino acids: CASSQEPTGYGYTF. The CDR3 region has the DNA TGTGCCAGCAGCCAAGAACCGACAGGCTATGGCTACACCTTC.